One and the same sample provided the 21 T cell receptor beta chains below, sequenced in a study of OX40 agonist ivuxolimab in advanced cancers. Libraries were made using the immunoSEQ multiplex PCR assay. In TCRdb, the immuneACCESS table is reduced to in-frame sequences with V and J assigned. These tables do not hold every clone; where another copy was compared, an unresolved V gene accounts for under half, and the others remain unexplained. This sample has around 40,000 clones in its table, and about 80% of those were observed once. The ten largest account for 15% of the sample. The material was CD4+ or CD8+ T cells sorted from blood, obtained in a trial of the OX40 agonist ivuxolimab. Receptors originate from an adult with an advanced solid tumor such as melanoma, head and neck, liver or kidney cancer.

This clone was recorded only once. The chain carries TRBV14 and TRBJ2-1, with 11 bases lining up with TRBD2. The V gene's germline CDR1 is SGHDN and CDR2 FVKESK. V lost 4 bases, J lost 6 bases, and 8 bases stayed unmatched. The CDR3 totals 16 residues. The CDR3 bases are TGTGCCAGCAGCCGAAATCTAGCGGGAGGAGGCAATGAGCAGTTCTTC. Protein product: CASSRNLAGGGNEQFF.

J is TRBJ2-5 and V is TRBV7-6, with 9 bases aligning to TRBD1. With V trimmed by 4 bases and J by 11 bases, 11 bases remained unmatched. The CDR3 spans 14 residues. The germline V gene encodes CDR1 SGHVS and CDR2 FNYEAQ. The CDR3 DNA reads TGTGCCAGCAGCTCCCGGGACAGGGTGTTCGGGCAGTACTTC. Translated, it gives CASSSRDRVFGQYF.

The chain carries TRBV5-6 and TRBJ1-2; 9 bases agree with TRBD1. Germline CDR1 SGHDT, CDR2 YYEEEE. CDR3 size: 14 residues. V lost 3 bases, J lost 9 bases, and 9 bases stayed unmatched. As DNA, the CDR3 is TGTGCCAGCAGCTGGGGGACAGGGAAAGGAAGCTACACCTTC. It is translated as CASSWGTGKGSYTF.

This chain connects TRBV28 to TRBJ1-1; no clear D gene. The CDR3 totals 14 residues. Trimming removed 3 bases at V and 0 bases at J, with 8 bases between. The germline CDR1 and CDR2 sequences are MDHEN and SYDVKM. Here the CDR3 reads CASSFQNMNTEAFF. Written as DNA, the CDR3 is TGTGCCAGCAGTTTCCAGAACATGAACACTGAAGCTTTCTTT.

This clone was recorded once. The chain carries TRBV7-9 and TRBJ2-7; 9 bases match TRBD1. V lost 3 bases and J lost 5; bases outside the gene matches: 5. The CDR3 has 14 amino acids. The germline V gene has CDR1 SEHNR and CDR2 FQNEAQ (reference sequence). The CDR3 is CASSFRQGGNEQYF. Written as DNA, the CDR3 is TGTGCCAGCAGCTTTCGACAGGGGGGGAACGAGCAGTACTTC.

The chain couples TRBV27 to TRBJ2-7; D possibly corresponds to TRBD1 (5 bases). The V gene's germline CDR1 is MNHEY and CDR2 SMNVEV (reference sequence). This CDR3 region has 15 residues. The V and J ends lost 2 bases and 7 bases respectively, with 18 bases between them. The chain's CDR3 is CASSLQVGPRREQYF. CDR3 in DNA: TGTGCCAGCAGTTTACAGGTGGGGCCCCGTAGAGAGCAGTACTTC.

The rearrangement joins TRBV7-8 to TRBJ2-3, with no clear D. V lost 1 base to trimming and J lost 2 bases, with 4 bases between them. The germline gives CDR1 SGHVS, CDR2 FQNEAQ. This CDR3 is 13 amino acids long. CDR3 sequence: CASSLVVTDTQYF. The CDR3 nucleotides are TGTGCCAGCAGCTTAGTTGTCACAGATACGCAGTATTTT.

The J gene is TRBJ1-1, the V gene TRBV13; a possible D gene is TRBD1 (5 bases). The CDR3 loop spans 13 amino acids. V was clipped by 6 bases and J by 5 bases, with 13 bases between them. Germline loops: CDR1 PRHDT, CDR2 FYEKMQ (reference sequence). CDR3 in amino acids: CASRIRGNTEAFF. CDR3 DNA: TGTGCCAGCAGGATCCGGGGGAATACTGAAGCTTTCTTT.

The genes are TRBV4-1 and TRBJ2-3; TRBD1 aligns across 9 bases. The CDR3 is made up of 14 amino acids. V shed 1 base and J 7 bases; nucleotides not matched to a gene: 3. Germline assignment: CDR1 MGHRA and CDR2 YSYEKL. The CDR3 is CASSQGTGVYTQYF. The CDR3 region has the DNA TGCGCCAGCAGCCAAGGGACAGGGGTTTATACGCAGTATTTT.

This clone has a handful of counts. V usage is TRBV11-3 and J usage is TRBJ2-6; 9 bases line up with TRBD2. J lost 0 bases, V lost 6 bases, and 9 bases had no gene match. Germline V lookup: CDR1 SGHNT, CDR2 YENEEA. The CDR3 sequence is 18 residues long. The CDR3 here is CASSTTSGFSSGANVLTF. The CDR3 nucleotides are TGTGCCAGCAGTACTACTAGCGGGTTCAGCTCTGGGGCCAACGTCCTGACTTTC.

The V gene is TRBV4-2, the J gene TRBJ2-1; 14 bases fit TRBD2. Per germline, CDR1 LGHNA and CDR2 YNFKEQ. The CDR3 contains 16 residues. V shed 5 bases, J shed 8 bases, and the junction held 8 bases outside the gene matches. The chain's CDR3 is CASSWGLAGDIYEQFF. The CDR3 coding sequence is TGTGCCAGCAGCTGGGGACTAGCGGGAGATATCTATGAGCAGTTCTTC.

The chain employs TRBV18 and TRBJ1-5, with D tentatively TRBD1 (6 bases). The germline V gene has CDR1 KGHSH and CDR2 LQKENI. Trimming shortened V by 5 bases and J by 0 bases, and 11 bases separated the two germline ends. CDR3 length: 15 amino acids. Written as DNA, the CDR3 is TGTGCCAGCTCATCAGGGGTTGATAGCAATCAGCCCCAGCATTTT. Protein: CASSSGVDSNQPQHF.

This rearrangement joins TRBV9 to TRBJ2-3; D is possibly TRBD1 (6 bases). V lost 5 bases and J lost 3, with 16 bases in between. The germline V gene encodes CDR1 SGDLS and CDR2 YYNGEE. This CDR3 has 15 amino acids. CDR3 amino acids: CASSGTGTTTDTQYF. As DNA, the CDR3 is TGTGCCAGCAGTGGAACCGGGACAACAACAGATACGCAGTATTTT.

The genes are TRBV7-9 and TRBJ1-1, with a possible D match to TRBD1 (6 bases). This CDR3 has 14 amino acids. Germline V CDR1 and CDR2: SEHNR, FQNEAQ (reference sequence). The V end was cut by 5 bases, the J end by 10 bases, with 20 bases between. CDR3 in DNA: TGTGCCAGCAGCCCCAAGGGACAACCAGGGATAGCTTTCTTT. This translates into CASSPKGQPGIAFF. Full variable domain (outside the CDR3, taken from reference TRBV7-9 and TRBJ1-1): DTGVSQNPRHKITKRGQNVTFRCDPISEHNRLYWYRQTLGQGPEFLTYFQNEAQLEKSRLLSDRFSAERPKGSFSTLEIQRTEQGDSAMYLCASSPKGQPGIAFFGQGTRLTVV.

The chain links TRBV5-4 to TRBJ2-6, with D possibly matching TRBD1 (5 bases). The CDR3 runs 17 residues. Trimming pared 5 bases from V and 0 bases from J, leaving 15 bases between. CDR1 SGHNT and CDR2 YYREEE come from the germline V gene (reference sequence). This CDR3 reads CASSLVTVFSGANVLTF. The CDR3 DNA is TGTGCCAGCAGTCTGGTGACAGTCTTCTCTGGGGCCAACGTCCTGACTTTC.

J is TRBJ1-2 and V is TRBV7-8; 9 bases align to TRBD1. Germline V gene sequence: CDR1 SGHVS, CDR2 FQNEAQ. CDR3 length equals 15 residues. The junction had 3 bases not matched to a gene; V was cut back by 2 bases and J by 2 bases. CDR3 loop: CASSLIGQGNYGYTF. The CDR3 DNA reads TGTGCCAGCAGCTTAATAGGACAGGGGAACTATGGCTACACCTTC.

This chain joins TRBV27 and TRBJ2-3, with 8 bases aligning to TRBD2. CDR3 length: 15 amino acids. Losses at the gene ends were 4 bases for V and 0 bases for J; bases not matched to a gene: 3. The germline V gene encodes CDR1 MNHEY and CDR2 SMNVEV (reference sequence). The CDR3 reads CASSSRGASTDTQYF. CDR3 sequence (DNA): TGTGCCAGCAGTTCGCGGGGGGCGAGCACAGATACGCAGTATTTT.

This chain joins TRBV7-9 and TRBJ2-5; D not certain. V was cut by 5 bases and J by 10 bases, with 11 bases left in between. Germline lookup yields CDR1 SEHNR and CDR2 FQNEAQ (reference sequence). CDR3 length: 11 amino acids. CDR3 sequence: CASSGSVDQYF. The CDR3 nucleotides are TGTGCCAGCAGCGGCAGCGTGGACCAGTACTTC. The full variable domain, in which reference TRBV7-9 and TRBJ2-5 provide the parts outside the CDR3, is DTGVSQNPRHKITKRGQNVTFRCDPISEHNRLYWYRQTLGQGPEFLTYFQNEAQLEKSRLLSDRFSAERPKGSFSTLEIQRTEQGDSAMYLCASSGSVDQYFGPGTRLLVL.

In regard to this clone: A read error may produce the germline difference seen at one junction end. The chain recombines TRBV7-8 with TRBJ2-5, with TRBD1 identical over 8 bases. Germline CDR1 is SGHVS and CDR2 is FQNEAQ. This CDR3 region has 14 residues. The CDR3 here is CASSQDREKEAQYF. The DNA for the CDR3 is TGTGCCAGCAGCCAGGACAGGGAGAAAGAGGCCCAGTACTTC.

The chain carries TRBV5-4 and TRBJ2-1; 7 bases are a match to TRBD1. The CDR3 runs 15 residues. The trim removed 2 bases at V and 5 bases at J, leaving 7 bases unmatched. Germline CDR1 and CDR2: SGHNT and YYREEE (reference sequence). In DNA form, the CDR3 reads TGTGCCAGCAGCTTCACCGGGACAGACAACAATGAGCAGTTCTTC. It encodes CASSFTGTDNNEQFF.

This sequence joins TRBV5-1 and TRBJ2-1; 9 bases align to TRBD2. The germline V gene has CDR1 SGHRS and CDR2 YFSETQ. The CDR3 has 17 amino acids. V lost 4 bases to trimming and J lost 10 bases; unmatched junction nucleotides: 18. The CDR3: CASSGDTISGRIGEQFF. The CDR3 DNA reads TGCGCCAGCAGCGGGGATACAATTAGCGGGAGAATCGGGGAGCAGTTCTTC.